The present TCR beta chain was sequenced within a study of long-term antiretroviral therapy in people with HIV. As for the study in general: The oldest samples precede the 2015 immediate-ART recommendation by about a decade. Study-wide findings and caveats: An increase in diversity followed ART, yet levels stayed below transplant donor controls. Before ART, certain clones expanded, and these dominated the repertoire at all time points.

Running of the v3.0 immunoSEQ assay took place at survey level. The protocol was immunoSEQ multiplex PCR, while the TCRdb copy is restricted to in-frame clones and leaves out a portion. This repertoire shows about 43,000 clones, around nine tenths found once; its top ten account for roughly 4.9%. As regards this clone: No antigen is known for it.

The V segment lost 5 bases and the J segment 4 bases; nucleotides outside the gene matches: 8. The CDR3 totals 15 residues. Per the germline V gene, CDR1 is SGHTA and CDR2 is FQGNSA. Each participant with HIV received care in the United States. This specimen was unsorted PBMCs, taken 0.1 years before starting antiretroviral therapy. The genes are TRBV7-2 and TRBJ1-1, with 9 bases aligning to TRBD1. The TCR was taken from a woman aged 50 to 60 with HIV. The CDR3 reads CASSQGQGLGTEAFF. As DNA, the CDR3 is TGTGCCAGCAGCCAGGGACAGGGTTTGGGCACTGAAGCTTTCTTT.